This T cell receptor beta chain was identified in a study of shared clonotypes between healthy human individuals. Study context: Donors had three CD4 naive, three CD4 memory, two CD8 naive and one CD8 memory plate apiece.

Profiling relied on immunoSEQ multiplex PCR, and the TCRdb table lists in-frame clones only, not all of them. The sample lists 2 million or so clones, over 85% seen once, with approximately 1.2% in the top ten. CD45RO-negative, CCR7-selected cells formed the naive CD8 fraction, which excluded terminally differentiated effector memory CD45RA+ cells. All donors were healthy HIV-negative adults lacking recent acute infections or vaccinations. The CDR3 is made up of 18 amino acids. V lost 6 bases to trimming and J lost 7 bases; unmatched junction nucleotides: 11. Germline CDR1 MGHDK, CDR2 SYGVNS. The TCR originated in a man aged 18 to 29 in good health. The sequenced material came from naive CD8+ T cells sorted from blood. This chain links TRBV25-1 with TRBJ2-2; 16 bases map to TRBD2. CDR3: CASSHPGTSGRAVGELFF. In DNA, the CDR3 is TGTGCCAGCAGCCATCCCGGGACTAGCGGGAGGGCGGTCGGGGAGCTGTTTTTT.